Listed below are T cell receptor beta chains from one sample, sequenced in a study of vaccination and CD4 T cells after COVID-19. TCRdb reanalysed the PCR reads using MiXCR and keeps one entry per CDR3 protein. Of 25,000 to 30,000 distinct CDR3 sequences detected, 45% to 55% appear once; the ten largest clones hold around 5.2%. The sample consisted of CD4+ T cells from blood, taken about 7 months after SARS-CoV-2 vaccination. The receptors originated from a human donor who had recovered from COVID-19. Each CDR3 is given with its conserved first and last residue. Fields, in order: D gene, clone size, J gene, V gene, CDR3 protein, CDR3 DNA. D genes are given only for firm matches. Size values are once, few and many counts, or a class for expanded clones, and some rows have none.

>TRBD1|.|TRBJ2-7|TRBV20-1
CSAGHRDRAYEQYF
TGCAGTGCCGGCCACCGGGACAGGGCCTACGAGCAGTACTTC
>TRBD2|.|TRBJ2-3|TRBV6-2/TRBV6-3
CASSYSRSGRTDTQYF
TGTGCCAGCAGTTACTCTCGCAGCGGGAGGACAGATACGCAGTATTTT
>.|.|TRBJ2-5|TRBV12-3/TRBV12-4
CASSSLEETQYF
TGTGCCAGCAGCTCGCTAGAGGAGACCCAGTACTTC
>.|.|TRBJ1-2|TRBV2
CASRGDETIYGYTF
TGTGCCAGCAGGGGGGACGAAACTATCTATGGCTACACCTTC
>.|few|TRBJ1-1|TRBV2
CASSYTGNTEAFF
TGTGCCAGCAGTTATACAGGGAACACTGAAGCTTTCTTT
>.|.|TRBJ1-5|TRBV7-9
CASSLGQTQPQHF
TGTGCCAGCAGCCTAGGACAGACCCAGCCCCAGCATTTT
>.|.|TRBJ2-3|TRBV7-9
CASSLETGGMTDTQYF
TGTGCCAGCAGCTTAGAGACGGGGGGCATGACAGATACGCAGTATTTT
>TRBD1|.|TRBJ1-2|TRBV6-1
CASSTTGGPNYGYTF
TGTGCCAGCAGTACAACAGGGGGACCCAACTATGGCTACACCTTC
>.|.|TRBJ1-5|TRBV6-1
CASNSGTPSRQPQHF
TGTGCCAGCAACTCCGGGACCCCAAGTCGGCAGCCCCAGCATTTT
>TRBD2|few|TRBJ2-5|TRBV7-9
CASSPPLADQETQYF
TGTGCCAGCAGCCCGCCACTAGCGGACCAAGAGACCCAGTACTTC
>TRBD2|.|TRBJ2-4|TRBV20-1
CSARDSLAGAKNIQYF
TGCAGTGCTAGAGATTCGCTAGCGGGGGCCAAAAACATTCAGTACTTC
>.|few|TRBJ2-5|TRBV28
CASRTPRGRETQYF
TGTGCCAGCAGAACACCCCGGGGGCGGGAGACCCAGTACTTC
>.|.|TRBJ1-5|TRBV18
CASSPDGVQPQHF
TGTGCCAGCTCACCTGACGGGGTGCAGCCCCAGCATTTT
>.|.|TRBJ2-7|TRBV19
CASSPPGPRSYEQYF
TGTGCCAGTAGTCCGCCGGGACCTCGTTCCTACGAGCAGTACTTC
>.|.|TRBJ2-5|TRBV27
CASSPQTYQETQYF
TGTGCCAGCAGTCCTCAGACCTACCAAGAGACCCAGTACTTC
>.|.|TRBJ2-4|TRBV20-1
CSATHLNIQYF
TGCAGTGCTACCCACTTAAACATTCAGTACTTC
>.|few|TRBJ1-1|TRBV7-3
CASSPGSGKLTEAFF
TGTGCCAGCAGCCCGGGATCGGGTAAATTAACTGAAGCTTTCTTT
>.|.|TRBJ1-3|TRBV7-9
CASSLIGSGNTIYF
TGTGCCAGCAGCTTAATAGGCTCTGGAAACACCATATATTTT
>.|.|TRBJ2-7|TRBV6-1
CASSENSFRAYEQYF
TGTGCCAGCAGTGAAAATTCCTTTAGGGCCTACGAGCAGTACTTC
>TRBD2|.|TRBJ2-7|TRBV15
CATSRATGLAGSYEQYF
TGTGCCACCAGCAGAGCAACGGGACTAGCGGGTAGCTACGAGCAGTACTTC
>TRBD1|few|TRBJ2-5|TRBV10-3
CAISAGTGVETQYF
TGTGCCATCAGTGCCGGGACAGGGGTGGAGACCCAGTACTTC
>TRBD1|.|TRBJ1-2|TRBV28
CASSFSRQGAYGYTF
TGTGCCAGCAGTTTTTCGAGACAGGGGGCCTATGGCTACACCTTC
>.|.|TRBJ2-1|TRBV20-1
CSAQWRRASYNEQFF
TGCAGTGCGCAGTGGAGACGGGCCTCCTACAATGAGCAGTTCTTC
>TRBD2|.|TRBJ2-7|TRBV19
CASSAPLAGGDEQYF
TGTGCCAGTAGTGCCCCCCTAGCGGGAGGGGACGAGCAGTACTTC
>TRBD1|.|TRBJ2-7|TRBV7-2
CASSARPGTGGGEQYF
TGTGCCAGCAGCGCGAGACCAGGGACAGGGGGCGGCGAGCAGTACTTC
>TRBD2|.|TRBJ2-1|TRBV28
CASSSGTSPYNEQFF
TGTGCCAGCAGTTCAGGGACTAGCCCCTACAATGAGCAGTTCTTC
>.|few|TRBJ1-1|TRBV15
CATSSTSRGTEAFF
TGTGCCACCAGCAGTACCAGCCGTGGCACTGAAGCTTTCTTT
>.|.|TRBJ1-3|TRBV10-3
CAISESPADDPNTIYF
TGTGCCATCAGTGAGTCGCCCGCAGACGATCCGAACACCATATATTTT
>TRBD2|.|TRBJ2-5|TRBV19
CASSRGTSSQETQYF
TGTGCCAGTAGTAGGGGGACTAGCTCACAAGAGACCCAGTACTTC
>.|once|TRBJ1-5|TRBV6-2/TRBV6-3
CASSLNRGQPQHF
TGTGCCAGCAGTTTAAACCGGGGGCAGCCCCAGCATTTT
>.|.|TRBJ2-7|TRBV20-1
CSARDYQATYEQYF
TGCAGTGCTAGAGATTACCAGGCTACCTACGAGCAGTACTTC
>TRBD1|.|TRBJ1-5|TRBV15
CATPRDRTDQPQHF
TGTGCCACCCCCCGGGACAGGACCGATCAGCCCCAGCATTTT
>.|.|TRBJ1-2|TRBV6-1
CASSEIGLGAAYGYTF
TGTGCCAGCAGTGAAATCGGCTTGGGGGCCGCCTATGGCTACACCTTC
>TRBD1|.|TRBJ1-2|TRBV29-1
CSVADREVGYGYTF
TGCAGCGTTGCGGACAGGGAAGTGGGCTATGGCTACACCTTC
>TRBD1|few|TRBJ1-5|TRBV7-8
CASSTLGTGGPNQPQHF
TGTGCCAGCAGCACTCTGGGGACAGGGGGCCCAAATCAGCCCCAGCATTTT
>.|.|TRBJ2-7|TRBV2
CASSDDATRKQYF
TGTGCCAGCAGTGACGACGCGACACGGAAGCAGTACTTC
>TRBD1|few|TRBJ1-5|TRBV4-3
CASSQYTGVQPQHF
TGCGCCAGCAGCCAATATACAGGGGTTCAGCCCCAGCATTTT
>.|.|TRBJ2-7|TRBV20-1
CSARDGAGRGRIYEQYF
TGCAGTGCTAGAGATGGGGCGGGGAGAGGCCGAATATACGAGCAGTACTTC